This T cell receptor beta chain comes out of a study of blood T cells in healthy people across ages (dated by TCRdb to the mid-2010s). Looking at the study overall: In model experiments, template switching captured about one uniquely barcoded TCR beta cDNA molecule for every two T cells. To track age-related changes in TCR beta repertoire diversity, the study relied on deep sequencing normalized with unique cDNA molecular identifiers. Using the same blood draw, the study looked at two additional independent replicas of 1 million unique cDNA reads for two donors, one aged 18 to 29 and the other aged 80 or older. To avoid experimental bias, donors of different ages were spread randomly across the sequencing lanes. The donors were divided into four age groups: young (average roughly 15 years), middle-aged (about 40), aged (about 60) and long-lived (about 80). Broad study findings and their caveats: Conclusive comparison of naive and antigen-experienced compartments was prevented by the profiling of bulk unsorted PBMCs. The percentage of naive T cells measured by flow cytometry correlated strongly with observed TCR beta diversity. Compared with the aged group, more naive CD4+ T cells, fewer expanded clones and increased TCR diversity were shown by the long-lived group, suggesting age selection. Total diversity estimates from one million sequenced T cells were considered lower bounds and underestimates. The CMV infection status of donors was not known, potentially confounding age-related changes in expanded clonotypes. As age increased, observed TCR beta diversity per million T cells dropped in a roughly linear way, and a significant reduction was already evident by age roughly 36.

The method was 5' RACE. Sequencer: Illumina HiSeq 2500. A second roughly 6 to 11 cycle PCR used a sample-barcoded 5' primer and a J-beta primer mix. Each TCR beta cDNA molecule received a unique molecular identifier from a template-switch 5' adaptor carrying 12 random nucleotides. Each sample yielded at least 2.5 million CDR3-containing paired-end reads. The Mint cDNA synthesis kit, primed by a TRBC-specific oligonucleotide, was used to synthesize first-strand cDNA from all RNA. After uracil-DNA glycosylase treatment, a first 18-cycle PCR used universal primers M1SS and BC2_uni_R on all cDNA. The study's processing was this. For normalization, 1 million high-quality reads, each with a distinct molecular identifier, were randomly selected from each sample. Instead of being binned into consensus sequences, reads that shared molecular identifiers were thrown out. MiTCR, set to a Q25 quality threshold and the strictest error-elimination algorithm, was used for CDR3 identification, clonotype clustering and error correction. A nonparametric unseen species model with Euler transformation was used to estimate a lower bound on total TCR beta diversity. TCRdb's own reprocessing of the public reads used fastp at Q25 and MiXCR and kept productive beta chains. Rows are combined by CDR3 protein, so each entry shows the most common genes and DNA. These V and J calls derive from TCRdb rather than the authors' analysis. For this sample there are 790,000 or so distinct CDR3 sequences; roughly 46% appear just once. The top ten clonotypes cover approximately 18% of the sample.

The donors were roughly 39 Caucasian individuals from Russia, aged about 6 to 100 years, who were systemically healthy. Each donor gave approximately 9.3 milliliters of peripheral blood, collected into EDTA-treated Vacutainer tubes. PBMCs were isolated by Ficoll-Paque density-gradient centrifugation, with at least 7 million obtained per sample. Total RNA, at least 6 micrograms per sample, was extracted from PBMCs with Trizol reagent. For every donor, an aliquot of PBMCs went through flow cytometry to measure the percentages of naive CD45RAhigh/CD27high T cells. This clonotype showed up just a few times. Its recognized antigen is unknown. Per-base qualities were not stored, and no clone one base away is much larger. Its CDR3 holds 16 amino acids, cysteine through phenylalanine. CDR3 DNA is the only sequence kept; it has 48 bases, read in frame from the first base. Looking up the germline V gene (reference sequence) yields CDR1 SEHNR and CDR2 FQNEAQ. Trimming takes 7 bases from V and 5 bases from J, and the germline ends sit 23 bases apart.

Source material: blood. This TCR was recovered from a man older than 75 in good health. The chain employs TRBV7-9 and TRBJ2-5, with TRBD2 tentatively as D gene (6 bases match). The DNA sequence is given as TGTGCCAGCACCATAACCTCGCGGGACGCATCGGAGACCCAGTACTTC. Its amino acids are CASTITSRDASETQYF.